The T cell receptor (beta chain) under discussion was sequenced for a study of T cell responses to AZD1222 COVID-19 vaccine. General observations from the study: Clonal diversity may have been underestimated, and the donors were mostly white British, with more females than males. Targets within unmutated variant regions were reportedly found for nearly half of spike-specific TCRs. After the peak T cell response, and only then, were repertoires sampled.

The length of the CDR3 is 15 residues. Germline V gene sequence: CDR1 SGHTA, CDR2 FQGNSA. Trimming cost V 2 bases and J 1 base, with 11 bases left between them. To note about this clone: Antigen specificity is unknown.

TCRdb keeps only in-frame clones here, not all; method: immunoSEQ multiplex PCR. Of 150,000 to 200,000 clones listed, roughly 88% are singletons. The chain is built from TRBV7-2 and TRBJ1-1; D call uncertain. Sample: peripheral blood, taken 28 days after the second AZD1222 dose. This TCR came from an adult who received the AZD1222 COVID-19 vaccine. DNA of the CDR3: TGTGCCAGCAGCTTATGGGAAGCCCCGAACACTGAAGCTTTCTTT. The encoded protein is CASSLWEAPNTEAFF.